These T cell receptor beta chains were read from a single sample in a study of blood T cell repertoires in COVID-19. Sequencing was performed with immunoSEQ multiplex PCR; in TCRdb, only in-frame clones are kept and a portion is missing. Counted here are about 130,000 clones, over 70% occurring once; the ten biggest clones make up approximately 40%. The sequenced sample consisted of peripheral blood. Receptors were obtained from a human donor in a cohort sampled during active COVID-19. CDR3s leave out the opening cysteine and the closing phenylalanine or tryptophan. The order of the fields is V gene, CDR3 protein.

V: TRBV9
CDR3: ASSAGQGPYGYT

V: TRBV18
CDR3: ASSPLQTNTGELF

V: TRBV4-2
CDR3: ASSQAATGPQPQH

V: TRBV5-1
CDR3: ASSLLQGTNTGELF

V: TRBV6-4
CDR3: ARPRTVESLH

V: TRBV9
CDR3: ASSVPGQGASGYT

V: TRBV15
CDR3: ATSRDRSENYGYT

V: TRBV19
CDR3: ASSRTGRSGANVLT

V: TRBV27
CDR3: ASSLIQGQFPLH

V: TRBV5-5
CDR3: ASSLDIAGGREQY

V: TRBV25-1
CDR3: ASSEFQGDGYT

V: TRBV5-6
CDR3: ASSILAGKETQY

V: TRBV9
CDR3: ASSPPGSYGYT

V: TRBV2
CDR3: ASIGDFQETQY

V: TRBV19
CDR3: ASKDTTSGRASEQF

V: TRBV28
CDR3: ASSQTGGSRPQH

V: TRBV30
CDR3: AQGRRSYNEQF

V: TRBV7-9
CDR3: ASSPTGGNTIY

V: TRBV6-5
CDR3: ASHGGGAPNQPQH

V: TRBV9
CDR3: ASSVATGTSGGPYNEQF

V: TRBV10-1
CDR3: ASSLPGGQETQY

V: TRBV7-9
CDR3: ASSLKGLARDEQF

V: TRBV29-1
CDR3: SAFGGGGREAF

V: TRBV19
CDR3: ASSKVAGTSYQETQY

V: TRBV3-1/TRBV3-2
CDR3: ASSRTSGGAHEQY

V: TRBV6-5
CDR3: ASSFRTAANYGYT

V: TRBV18
CDR3: ASSHGRRAYEQY

V: TRBV7-3
CDR3: ASSRTGGDTEAF

V: TRBV7-7
CDR3: ASSLGRQFSNYGYT

V: TRBV7-2
CDR3: ASSLGGGATGELF

V: TRBV4-1
CDR3: ASSQDIAGEQF

V: TRBV7-2
CDR3: ASSSQPSGYYT

V: TRBV2
CDR3: ASSEASGGKF

V: TRBV6-2/TRBV6-3
CDR3: ASSYDGDSPLH

V: TRBV19
CDR3: ASSHRDSFANTIY

V: TRBV11-3
CDR3: ASTLAVAGGADTQY

V: TRBV6-2/TRBV6-3
CDR3: ASSDFSRGADTGELF

V: TRBV6-5
CDR3: ASGPSGFSTDTQY